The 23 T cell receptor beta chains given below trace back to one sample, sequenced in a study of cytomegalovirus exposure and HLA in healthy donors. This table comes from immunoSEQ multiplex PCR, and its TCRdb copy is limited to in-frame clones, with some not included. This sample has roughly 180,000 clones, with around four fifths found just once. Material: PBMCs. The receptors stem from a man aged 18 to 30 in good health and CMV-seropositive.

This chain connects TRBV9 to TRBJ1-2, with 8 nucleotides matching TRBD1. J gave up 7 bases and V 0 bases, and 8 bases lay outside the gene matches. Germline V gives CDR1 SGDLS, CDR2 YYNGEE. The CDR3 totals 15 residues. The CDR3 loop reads CASSVEGRGHGGYTF. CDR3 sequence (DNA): TGTGCCAGCAGCGTAGAGGGCAGGGGGCACGGTGGCTACACCTTC.

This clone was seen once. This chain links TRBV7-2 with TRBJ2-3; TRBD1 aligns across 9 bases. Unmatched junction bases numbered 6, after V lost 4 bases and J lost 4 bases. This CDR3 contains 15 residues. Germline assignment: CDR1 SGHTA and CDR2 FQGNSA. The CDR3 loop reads CASSSQGQGPDTQYF. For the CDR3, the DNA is TGTGCCAGCAGCTCCCAGGGACAGGGCCCAGATACGCAGTATTTT.

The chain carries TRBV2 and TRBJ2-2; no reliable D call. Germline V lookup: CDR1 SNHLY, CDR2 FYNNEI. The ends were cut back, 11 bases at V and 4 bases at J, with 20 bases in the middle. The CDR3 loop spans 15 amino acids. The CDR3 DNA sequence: TGTGCCTCCGAAGGAGATTCCGGTGGCACCGGGGAGCTGTTTTTT. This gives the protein CASEGDSGGTGELFF.

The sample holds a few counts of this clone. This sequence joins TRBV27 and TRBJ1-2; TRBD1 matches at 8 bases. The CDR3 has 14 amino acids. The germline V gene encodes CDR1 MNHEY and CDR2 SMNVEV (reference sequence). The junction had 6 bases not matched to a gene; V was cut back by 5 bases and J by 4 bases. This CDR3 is CASSGQGAGYGYTF. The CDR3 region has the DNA TGTGCCAGCAGTGGTCAGGGGGCCGGCTATGGCTACACCTTC.

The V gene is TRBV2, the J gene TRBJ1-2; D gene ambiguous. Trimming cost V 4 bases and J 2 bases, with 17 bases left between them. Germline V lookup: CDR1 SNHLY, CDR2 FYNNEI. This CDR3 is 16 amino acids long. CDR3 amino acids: CASSVTGGGKNYGYTF. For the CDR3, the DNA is TGTGCCAGCAGTGTAACCGGCGGAGGAAAAAACTATGGCTACACCTTC.

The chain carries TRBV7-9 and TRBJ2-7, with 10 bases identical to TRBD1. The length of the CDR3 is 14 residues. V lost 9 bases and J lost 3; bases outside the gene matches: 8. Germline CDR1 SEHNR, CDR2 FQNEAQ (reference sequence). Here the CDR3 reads CASSQGQGVYEQYF. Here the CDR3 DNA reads TGTGCCAGTTCGCAAGGACAGGGGGTCTACGAGCAGTACTTC.

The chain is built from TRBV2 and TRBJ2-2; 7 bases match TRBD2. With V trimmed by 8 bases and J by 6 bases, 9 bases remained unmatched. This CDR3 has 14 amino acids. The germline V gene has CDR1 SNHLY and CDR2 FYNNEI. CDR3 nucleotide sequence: TGTGCCAGCGGTGGGACTATTTCATCCGGGGAGCTGTTTTTT. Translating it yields CASGGTISSGELFF. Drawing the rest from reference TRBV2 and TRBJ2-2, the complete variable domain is EPEVTQTPSHQVTQMGQEVILRCVPISNHLYFYWYRQILGQKVEFLVSFYNNEISEKSEIFDDQFSVERPDGSNFTLKIRSTKLEDSAMYFCASGGTISSGELFFGEGSRLTVL.

CDR3 residues: CASSLTSGRALTDTQYF. For the CDR3, the DNA is TGTGCCAGCAGCCTTACTAGCGGGAGGGCGTTAACAGATACGCAGTATTTT. The chain employs TRBV9 and TRBJ2-3; TRBD2 matches at 13 bases. CDR3 length equals 17 residues. Unmatched junction bases numbered 8, after V lost 4 bases and J lost 3 bases. CDR1 and CDR2 (germline): SGDLS, YYNGEE.

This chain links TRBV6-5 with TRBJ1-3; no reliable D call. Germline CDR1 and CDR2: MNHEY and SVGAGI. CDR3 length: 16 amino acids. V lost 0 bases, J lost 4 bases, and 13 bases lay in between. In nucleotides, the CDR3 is TGTGCCAGCAGTTACTCGGATCGGGTGGAAGGAAACACCATATATTTT. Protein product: CASSYSDRVEGNTIYF.

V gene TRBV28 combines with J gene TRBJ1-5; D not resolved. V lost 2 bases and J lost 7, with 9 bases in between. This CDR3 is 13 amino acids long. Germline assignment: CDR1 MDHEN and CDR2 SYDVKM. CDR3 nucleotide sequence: TGTGCCAGCAGTTTAATGGGAGTCCAGCCCCAGCATTTT. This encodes CASSLMGVQPQHF.

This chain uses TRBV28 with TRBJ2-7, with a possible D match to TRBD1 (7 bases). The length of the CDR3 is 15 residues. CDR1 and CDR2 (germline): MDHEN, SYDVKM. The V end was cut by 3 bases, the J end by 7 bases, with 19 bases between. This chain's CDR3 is CASSLEGARAKEQYF. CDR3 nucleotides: TGTGCCAGCAGTTTGGAGGGGGCGCGGGCGAAGGAGCAGTACTTC.

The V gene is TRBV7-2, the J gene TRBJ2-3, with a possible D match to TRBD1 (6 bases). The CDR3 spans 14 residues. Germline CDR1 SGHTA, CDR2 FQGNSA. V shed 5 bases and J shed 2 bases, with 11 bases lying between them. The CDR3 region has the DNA TGTGCCAGCAGCCCTGGACAGACCACAGATACGCAGTATTTT. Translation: CASSPGQTTDTQYF.

DNA of the CDR3: TGTGCCAGCATCAGTCAGGGGGCGCGGACCGGGGAGCTGTTTTTT. Translation gives CASISQGARTGELFF. V gene TRBV2 combines with J gene TRBJ2-2; 8 bases align to TRBD1. This CDR3 spans 15 amino acids. J gave up 5 bases and V 7 bases, and 9 bases lay outside the gene matches. Germline values: CDR1 SNHLY, CDR2 FYNNEI.

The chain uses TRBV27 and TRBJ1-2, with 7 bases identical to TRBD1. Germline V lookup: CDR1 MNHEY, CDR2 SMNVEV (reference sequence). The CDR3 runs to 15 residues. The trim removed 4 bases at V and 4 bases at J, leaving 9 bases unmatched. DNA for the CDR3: TGTGCCAGCAGTTATGGGGTAGGGGGCAGCTATGGCTACACCTTC. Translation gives CASSYGVGGSYGYTF.

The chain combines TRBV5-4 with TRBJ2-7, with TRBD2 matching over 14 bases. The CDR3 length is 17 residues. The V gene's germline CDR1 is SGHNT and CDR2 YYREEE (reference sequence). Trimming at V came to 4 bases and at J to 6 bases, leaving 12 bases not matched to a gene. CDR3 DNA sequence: TGTGCCAGCAGCCCGACTAGCGGGAGGGCGGGGGGACGCGAGCAGTACTTC. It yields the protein CASSPTSGRAGGREQYF.

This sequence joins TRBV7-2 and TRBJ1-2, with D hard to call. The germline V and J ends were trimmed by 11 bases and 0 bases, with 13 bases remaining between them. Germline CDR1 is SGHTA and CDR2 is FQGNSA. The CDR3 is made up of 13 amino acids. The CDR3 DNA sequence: TGTGCCTCAAAGGAGGGAGCTAACTATGGCTACACCTTC. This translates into CASKEGANYGYTF.

Here the CDR3 DNA reads TGTGCCAGCAGCGCATCACTTAGGATCGGGGAGACCCAGTACTTC. It specifies CASSASLRIGETQYF. This sequence joins TRBV9 and TRBJ2-5; unclear D gene. This CDR3 comprises 15 residues. Germline V gene sequence: CDR1 SGDLS, CDR2 YYNGEE. V lost 3 bases, J lost 5 bases, and 17 bases lay in between.

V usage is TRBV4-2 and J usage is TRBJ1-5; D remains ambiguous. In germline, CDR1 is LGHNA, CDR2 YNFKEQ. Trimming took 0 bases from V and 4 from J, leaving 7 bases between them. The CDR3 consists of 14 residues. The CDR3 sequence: CASSQDDGNQPQHF. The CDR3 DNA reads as TGTGCCAGCAGCCAAGACGACGGGAATCAGCCCCAGCATTTT.

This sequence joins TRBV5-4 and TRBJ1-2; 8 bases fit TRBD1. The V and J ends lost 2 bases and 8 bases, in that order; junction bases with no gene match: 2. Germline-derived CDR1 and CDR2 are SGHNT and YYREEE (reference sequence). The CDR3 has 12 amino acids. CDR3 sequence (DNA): TGTGCCAGCAGCTTAGGACAGGGCGGCTACACCTTC. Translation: CASSLGQGGYTF.

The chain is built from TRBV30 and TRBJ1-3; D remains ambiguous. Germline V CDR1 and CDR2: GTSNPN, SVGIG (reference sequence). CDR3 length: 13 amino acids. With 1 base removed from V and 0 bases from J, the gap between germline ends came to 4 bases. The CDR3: CAWSALSGNTIYF. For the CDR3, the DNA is TGTGCCTGGAGTGCCCTCTCTGGAAACACCATATATTTT. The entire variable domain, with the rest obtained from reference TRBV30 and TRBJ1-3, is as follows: SQTIHQWPATLVQPVGSPLSLECTVEGTSNPNLYWYRQAAGRGLQLLFYSVGIGQISSEVPQNLSASRPQDRQFILSSKKLLLSDSGFYLCAWSALSGNTIYFGEGSWLTVV.

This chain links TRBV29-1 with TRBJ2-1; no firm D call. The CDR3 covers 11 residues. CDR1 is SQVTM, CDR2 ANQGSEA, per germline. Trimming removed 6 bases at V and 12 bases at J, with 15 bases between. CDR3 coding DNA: TGCAGCGTCTCCCGGCCAGCGAGGCAGTTCTTC. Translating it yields CSVSRPARQFF.

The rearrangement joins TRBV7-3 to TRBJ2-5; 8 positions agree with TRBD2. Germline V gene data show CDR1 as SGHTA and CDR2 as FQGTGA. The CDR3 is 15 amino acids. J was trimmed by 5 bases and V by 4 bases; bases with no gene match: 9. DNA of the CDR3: TGTGCCAGCAGCTCAGAGGCGGGAGGTCGCGAGACCCAGTACTTC. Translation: CASSSEAGGRETQYF. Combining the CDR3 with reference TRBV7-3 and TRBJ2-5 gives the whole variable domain GAGVSQTPSNKVTEKGKYVELRCDPISGHTALYWYRQSLGQGPEFLIYFQGTGAADDSGLPNDRFFAVRPEGSVSTLKIQRTERGDSAVYLCASSSEAGGRETQYFGPGTRLLVL.

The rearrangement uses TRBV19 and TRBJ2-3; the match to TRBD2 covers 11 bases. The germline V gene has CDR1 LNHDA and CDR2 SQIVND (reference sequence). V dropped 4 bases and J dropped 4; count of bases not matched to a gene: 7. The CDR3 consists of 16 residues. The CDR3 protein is CASSTTSGIGADTQYF. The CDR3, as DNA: TGTGCCAGTAGTACGACTAGCGGGATAGGGGCAGATACGCAGTATTTT.